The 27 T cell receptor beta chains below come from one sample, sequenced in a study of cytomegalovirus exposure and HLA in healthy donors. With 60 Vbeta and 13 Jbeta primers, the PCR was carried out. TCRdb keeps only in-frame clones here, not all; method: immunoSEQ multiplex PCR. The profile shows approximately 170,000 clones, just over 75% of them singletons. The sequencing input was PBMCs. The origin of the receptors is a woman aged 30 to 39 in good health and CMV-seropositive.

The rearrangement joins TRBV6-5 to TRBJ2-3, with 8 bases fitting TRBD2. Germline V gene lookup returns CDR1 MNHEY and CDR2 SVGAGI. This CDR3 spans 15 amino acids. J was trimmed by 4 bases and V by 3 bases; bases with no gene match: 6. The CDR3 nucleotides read TGTGCCAGCAGTTATTTCGGGGGGGCTTCAGATACGCAGTATTTT. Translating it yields CASSYFGGASDTQYF.

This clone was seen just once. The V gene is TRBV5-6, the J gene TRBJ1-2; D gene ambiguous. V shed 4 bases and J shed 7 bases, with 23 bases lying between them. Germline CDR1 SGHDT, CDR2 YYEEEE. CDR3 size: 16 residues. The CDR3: CASSGVRLRSDIGYTF. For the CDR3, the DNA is TGTGCCAGCAGCGGAGTCAGACTGAGGAGCGATATTGGCTACACCTTC.

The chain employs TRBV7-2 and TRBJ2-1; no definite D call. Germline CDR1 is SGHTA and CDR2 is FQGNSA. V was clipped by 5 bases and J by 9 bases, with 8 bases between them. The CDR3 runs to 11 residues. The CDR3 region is CASSHGGEQFF. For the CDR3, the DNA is TGTGCCAGCAGCCACGGTGGTGAGCAGTTCTTC.

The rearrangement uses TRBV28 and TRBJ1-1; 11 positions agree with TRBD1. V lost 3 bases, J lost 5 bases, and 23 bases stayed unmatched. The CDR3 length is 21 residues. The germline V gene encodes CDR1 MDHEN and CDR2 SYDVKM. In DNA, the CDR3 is TGTGCCAGCAGTTTTTTGGGTTGGCGGACAGGGGGCGAGTATGGAATGACTGAAGCTTTCTTT. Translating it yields CASSFLGWRTGGEYGMTEAFF.

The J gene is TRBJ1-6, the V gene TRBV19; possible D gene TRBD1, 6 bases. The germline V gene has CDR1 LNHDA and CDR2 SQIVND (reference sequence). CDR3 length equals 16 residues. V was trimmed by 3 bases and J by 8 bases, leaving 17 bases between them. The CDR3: CASSILSRRGDSPLHF. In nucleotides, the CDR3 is TGTGCCAGTAGTATTTTATCTCGCAGGGGCGATTCACCCCTCCACTTT.

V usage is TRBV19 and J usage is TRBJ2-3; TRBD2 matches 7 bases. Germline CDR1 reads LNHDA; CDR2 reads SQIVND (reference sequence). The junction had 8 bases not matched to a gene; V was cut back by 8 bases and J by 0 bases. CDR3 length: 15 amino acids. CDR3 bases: TGTGCCAGTGGTTCCCGGCGGGGGAGCACAGATACGCAGTATTTT. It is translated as CASGSRRGSTDTQYF.

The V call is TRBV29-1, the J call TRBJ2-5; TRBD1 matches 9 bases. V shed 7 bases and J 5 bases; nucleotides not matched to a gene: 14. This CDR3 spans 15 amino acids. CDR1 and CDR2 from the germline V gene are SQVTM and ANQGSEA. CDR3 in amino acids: CSATSTGGGSETQYF. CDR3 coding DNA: TGCAGCGCCACCTCGACAGGGGGAGGCTCTGAGACCCAGTACTTC.

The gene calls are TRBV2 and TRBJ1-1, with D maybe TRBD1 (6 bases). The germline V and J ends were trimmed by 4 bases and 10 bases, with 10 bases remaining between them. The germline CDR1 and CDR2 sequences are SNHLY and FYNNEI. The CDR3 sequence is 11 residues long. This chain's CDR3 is CASSADRGAFF. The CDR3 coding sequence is TGTGCCAGCAGTGCGGACAGAGGAGCTTTCTTT.

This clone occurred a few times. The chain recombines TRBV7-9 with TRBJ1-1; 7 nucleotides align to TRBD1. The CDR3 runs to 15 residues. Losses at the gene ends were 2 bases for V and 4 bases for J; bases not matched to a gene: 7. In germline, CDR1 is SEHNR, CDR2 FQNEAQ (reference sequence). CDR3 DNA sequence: TGTGCCAGCAGCTTATTCCGGGACAGACCCACTGAAGCTTTCTTT. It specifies CASSLFRDRPTEAFF.

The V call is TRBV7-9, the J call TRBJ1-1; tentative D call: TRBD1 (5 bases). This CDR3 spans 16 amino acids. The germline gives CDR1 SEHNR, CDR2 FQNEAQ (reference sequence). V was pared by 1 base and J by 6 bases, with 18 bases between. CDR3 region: CASSLGSRVPIPEAFF. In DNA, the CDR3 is TGTGCCAGCAGCTTAGGATCCAGGGTCCCGATCCCTGAAGCTTTCTTT.

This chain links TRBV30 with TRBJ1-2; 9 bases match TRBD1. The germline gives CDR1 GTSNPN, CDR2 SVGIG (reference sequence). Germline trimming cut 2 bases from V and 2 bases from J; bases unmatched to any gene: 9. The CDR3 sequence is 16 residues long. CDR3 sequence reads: CAWSFPGQGSNYGYTF. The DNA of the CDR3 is TGTGCCTGGAGTTTCCCGGGACAGGGTTCGAACTATGGCTACACCTTC.

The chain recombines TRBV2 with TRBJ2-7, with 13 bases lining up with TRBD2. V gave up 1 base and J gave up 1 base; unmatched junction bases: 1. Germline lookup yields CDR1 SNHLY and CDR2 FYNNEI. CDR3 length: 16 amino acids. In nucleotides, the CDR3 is TGTGCCAGCAGTGAAGGACTAGCGGGAGGTTCCTACGAGCAGTACTTC. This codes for CASSEGLAGGSYEQYF.

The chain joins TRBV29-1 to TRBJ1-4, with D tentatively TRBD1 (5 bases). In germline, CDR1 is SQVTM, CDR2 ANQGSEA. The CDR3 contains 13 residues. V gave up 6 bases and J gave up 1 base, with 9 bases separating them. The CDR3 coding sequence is TGCAGCGTCCTAGGGGTAACTAATGAAAAACTGTTTTTT. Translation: CSVLGVTNEKLFF.

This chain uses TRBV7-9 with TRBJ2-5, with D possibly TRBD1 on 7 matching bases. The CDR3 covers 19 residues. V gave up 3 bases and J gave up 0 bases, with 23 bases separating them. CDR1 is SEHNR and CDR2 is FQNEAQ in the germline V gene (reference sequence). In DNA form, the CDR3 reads TGTGCCAGCAGCTTGTGGCGGGACAGAGGACCTTGGTACCAAGAGACCCAGTACTTC. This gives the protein CASSLWRDRGPWYQETQYF. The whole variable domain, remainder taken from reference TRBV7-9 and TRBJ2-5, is DTGVSQNPRHKITKRGQNVTFRCDPISEHNRLYWYRQTLGQGPEFLTYFQNEAQLEKSRLLSDRFSAERPKGSFSTLEIQRTEQGDSAMYLCASSLWRDRGPWYQETQYFGPGTRLLVL.

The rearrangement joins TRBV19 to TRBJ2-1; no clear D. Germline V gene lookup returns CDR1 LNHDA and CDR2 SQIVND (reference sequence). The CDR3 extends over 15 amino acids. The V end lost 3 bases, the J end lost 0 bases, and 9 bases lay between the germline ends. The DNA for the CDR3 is TGTGCCAGTAGTATCACAGCCAGCTCCTACAATGAGCAGTTCTTC. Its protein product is CASSITASSYNEQFF. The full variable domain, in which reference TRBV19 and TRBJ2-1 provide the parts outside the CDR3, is DGGITQSPKYLFRKEGQNVTLSCEQNLNHDAMYWYRQDPGQGLRLIYYSQIVNDFQKGDIAEGYSVSREKKESFPLTVTSAQKNPTAFYLCASSITASSYNEQFFGPGTRLTVL.

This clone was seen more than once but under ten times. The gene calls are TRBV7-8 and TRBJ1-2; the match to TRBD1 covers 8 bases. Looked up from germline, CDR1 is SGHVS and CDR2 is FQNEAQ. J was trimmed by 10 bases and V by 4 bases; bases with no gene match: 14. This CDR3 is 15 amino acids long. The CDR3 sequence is CASSSSSGTGLVYTF. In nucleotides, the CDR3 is TGTGCCAGCAGCTCGTCTTCCGGGACAGGTTTGGTCTACACCTTC. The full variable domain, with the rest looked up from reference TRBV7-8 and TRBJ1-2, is GAGVSQSPRYKVAKRGQDVALRCDPISGHVSLFWYQQALGQGPEFLTYFQNEAQLDKSGLPSDRFFAERPEGSVSTLKIQRTQQEDSAVYLCASSSSSGTGLVYTFGSGTRLTVV.

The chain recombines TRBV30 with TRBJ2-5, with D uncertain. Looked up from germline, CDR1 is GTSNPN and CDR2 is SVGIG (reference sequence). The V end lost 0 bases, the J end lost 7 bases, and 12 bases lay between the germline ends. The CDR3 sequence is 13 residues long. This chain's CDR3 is CAWSVLPQRTQYF. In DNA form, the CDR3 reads TGTGCCTGGAGTGTATTGCCTCAGCGGACCCAGTACTTC.

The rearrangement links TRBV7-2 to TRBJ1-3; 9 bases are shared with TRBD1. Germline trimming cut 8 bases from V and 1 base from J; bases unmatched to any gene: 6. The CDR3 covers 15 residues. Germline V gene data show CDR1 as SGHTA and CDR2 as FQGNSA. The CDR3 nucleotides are TGTGCCAGCTCACGAGGACAGGGGTCTGGAAACACCATATATTTT. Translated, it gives CASSRGQGSGNTIYF.

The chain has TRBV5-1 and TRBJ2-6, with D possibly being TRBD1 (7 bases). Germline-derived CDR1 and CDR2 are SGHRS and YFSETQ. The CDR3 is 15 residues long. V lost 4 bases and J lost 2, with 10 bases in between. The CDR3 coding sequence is TGCGCCAGCAGCCCCAGGGGGGCTGGGGCCAACGTCCTGACTTTC. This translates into CASSPRGAGANVLTF.

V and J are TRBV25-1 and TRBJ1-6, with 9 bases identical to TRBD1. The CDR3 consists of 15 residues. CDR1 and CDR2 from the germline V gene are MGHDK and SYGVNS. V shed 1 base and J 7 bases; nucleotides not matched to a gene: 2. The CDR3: CASSESGTGNSPLHF. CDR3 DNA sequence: TGTGCCAGCAGTGAATCCGGGACAGGGAATTCACCCCTCCACTTT.

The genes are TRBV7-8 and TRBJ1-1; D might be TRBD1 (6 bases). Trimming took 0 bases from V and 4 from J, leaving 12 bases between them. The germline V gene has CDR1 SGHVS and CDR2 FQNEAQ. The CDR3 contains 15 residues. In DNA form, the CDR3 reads TGTGCCAGCAGCTTAGCGCTTCAGGGGTTCACTGAAGCTTTCTTT. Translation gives CASSLALQGFTEAFF. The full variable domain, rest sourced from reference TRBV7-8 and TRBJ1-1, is GAGVSQSPRYKVAKRGQDVALRCDPISGHVSLFWYQQALGQGPEFLTYFQNEAQLDKSGLPSDRFFAERPEGSVSTLKIQRTQQEDSAVYLCASSLALQGFTEAFFGQGTRLTVV.

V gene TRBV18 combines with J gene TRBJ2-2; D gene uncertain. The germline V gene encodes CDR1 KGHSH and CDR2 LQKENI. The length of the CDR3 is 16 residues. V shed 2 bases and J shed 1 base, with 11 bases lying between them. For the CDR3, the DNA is TGTGCCAGCTCACCAACGGGTAGAAAGAACACCGGGGAGCTGTTTTTT. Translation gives CASSPTGRKNTGELFF.

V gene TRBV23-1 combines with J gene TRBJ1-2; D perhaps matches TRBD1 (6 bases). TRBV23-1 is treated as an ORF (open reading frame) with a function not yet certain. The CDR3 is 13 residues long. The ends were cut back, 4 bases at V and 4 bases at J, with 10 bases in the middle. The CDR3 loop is CASSLKQGYGYTF. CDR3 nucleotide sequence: TGCGCCAGCAGTCTTAAACAGGGCTATGGCTACACCTTC.

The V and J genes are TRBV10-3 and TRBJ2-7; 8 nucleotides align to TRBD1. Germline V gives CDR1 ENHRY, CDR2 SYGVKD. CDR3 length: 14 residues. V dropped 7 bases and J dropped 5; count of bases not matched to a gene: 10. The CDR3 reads CAINGQGTLHEQYF. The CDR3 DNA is TGTGCCATCAACGGACAGGGAACGCTCCACGAGCAGTACTTC.

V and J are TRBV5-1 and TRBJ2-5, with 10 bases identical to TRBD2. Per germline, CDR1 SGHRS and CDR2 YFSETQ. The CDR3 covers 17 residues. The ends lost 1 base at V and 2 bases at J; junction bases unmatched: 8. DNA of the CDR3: TGCGCCAGCAGCTTGATCTTAGCGGGGGGTAGTCAAGAGACCCAGTACTTC. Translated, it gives CASSLILAGGSQETQYF.

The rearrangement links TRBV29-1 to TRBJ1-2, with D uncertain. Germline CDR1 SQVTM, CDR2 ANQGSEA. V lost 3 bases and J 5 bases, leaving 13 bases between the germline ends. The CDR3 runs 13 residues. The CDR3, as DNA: TGCAGCGTTGAGTCACCAGGTATATATGGCTACACCTTC. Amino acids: CSVESPGIYGYTF.

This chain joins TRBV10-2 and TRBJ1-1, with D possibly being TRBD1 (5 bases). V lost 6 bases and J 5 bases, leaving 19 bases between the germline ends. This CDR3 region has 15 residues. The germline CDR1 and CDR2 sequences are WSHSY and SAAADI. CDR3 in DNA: TGCGCCAGCAGAAACGTAGTGGGGCGGGGAACTGAAGCTTTCTTT. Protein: CASRNVVGRGTEAFF.